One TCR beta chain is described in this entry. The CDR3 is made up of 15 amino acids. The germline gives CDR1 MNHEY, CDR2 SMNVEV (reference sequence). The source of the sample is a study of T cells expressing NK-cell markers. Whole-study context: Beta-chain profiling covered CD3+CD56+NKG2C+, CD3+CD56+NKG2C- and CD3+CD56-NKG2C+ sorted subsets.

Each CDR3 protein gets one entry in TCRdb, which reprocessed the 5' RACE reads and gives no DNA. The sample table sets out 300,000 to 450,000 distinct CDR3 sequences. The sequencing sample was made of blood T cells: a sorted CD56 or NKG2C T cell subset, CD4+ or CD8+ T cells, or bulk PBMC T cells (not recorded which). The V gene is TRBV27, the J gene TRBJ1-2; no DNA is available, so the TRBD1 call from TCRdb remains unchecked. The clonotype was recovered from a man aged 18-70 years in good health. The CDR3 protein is CASASFQGGSYGYTF.